This T cell receptor beta chain was recorded in a study of control samples from healthy donors and cancer patients. Only in-frame clones appear in the TCRdb table, and some are missing; sequencing was by immunoSEQ multiplex PCR. The sample has 150,000 or so clones, 85% to 95% seen once. The V gene's germline CDR1 is SGDLS and CDR2 YYNGEE. Trimming pared 4 bases from V and 4 bases from J, leaving 15 bases between. The CDR3 consists of 16 residues. Sequenced material: PBMCs. The sequence came from a man in his 60s with colorectal cancer. The V call is TRBV9, the J call TRBJ2-6; D may be TRBD1 or TRBD2 (6 bases each). CDR3 in DNA: TGTGCCAGCAGCCCCCTGGGGGCGGGAGGGGCCAACGTCCTGACTTTC. Residues: CASSPLGAGGANVLTF.